This entry is about one TCR beta chain. Its specificity is not known. This entry is derived from a study of shared clonotypes between healthy human individuals. Findings of the study overall: It was anticipated that sequencing depth would influence how many clonotypes donors shared. Larger richness was generally estimated for naive than memory subsets.

Produced via immunoSEQ multiplex PCR; TCRdb's table is partial and in-frame only. The sample contains 2.3 million or so clones, approximately 95% of which appear only once. The CDR3 is 13 amino acids. Trimming left V 1 base short and J 5 bases short, with 9 bases between. Germline CDR1 and CDR2: MDHEN and SYDVKM. Sample: naive CD4+ T cells from PBMCs. Subset here: CD45RA+ positively selected. The chain has TRBV28 and TRBJ2-7, with TRBD1 as a possible D gene (6 bases). This TCR came from a man aged 18-30 years in good health. Some clones in this sample may be carry-over from other donors' samples. CDR3 DNA sequence: TGTGCCAGCAGTTTATTAACAGGGAACGAGCAGTACTTC. This gives the protein CASSLLTGNEQYF.